The 3 T cell receptor beta chains below come from one sample, sequenced in a study of Graves' ophthalmopathy and Graves' hyperthyroidism (dated by TCRdb to the late 2010s). The reads were generated on an Illumina HiSeq 2000. For repertoire sequencing, the TCR beta CDR3 regions were amplified from RNA transcripts. The first round of RT-PCR was done with HTBI primers and the Qiagen OneStep RT-PCR kit, and was followed by a second round of multiplex PCR, then size selection and purification. TCRdb reworked the public reads: Q25 trimming with fastp, MiXCR clone assembly, productive beta chains retained. Merged by CDR3 protein, the rows form single entries marked with the most common genes and DNA. A total of about 210,000 distinct CDR3 sequences appear in this sample, roughly 27% of them only once. The top ten constitute approximately 8.2% of the sample. The sample was peripheral blood. The receptors were gathered from a man aged 50 or older with Graves' ophthalmopathy. Donor details come from another sample of the same person, matched by shared clones.

This clonotype was observed at least ten times. The J gene is TRBJ2-3, the V gene TRBV11-2; 7 bases fit TRBD2. CDR1 and CDR2 (germline): SGHAT, FQNNGV. The V gene end was trimmed by 2 bases and the J gene end by 2 bases; junction bases not matched to a gene: 7. This CDR3 region has 16 residues. The CDR3 sequence is CASSLFGGTTTDTQYF. CDR3 DNA: TGTGCCAGCAGCTTATTCGGGGGGACCACCACAGATACGCAGTATTTT.

This clonotype has ten or more counts. The V and J genes are TRBV29-1 and TRBJ2-7, with 12 nucleotides matching TRBD2. CDR1 and CDR2 from the germline V gene are SQVTM and ANQGSEA. The CDR3 covers 16 residues. V lost 4 bases and J lost 3; bases outside the gene matches: 10. The CDR3 sequence: CSVAGLAGGPFYEQYF. The DNA of the CDR3 is TGCAGCGTTGCGGGCCTAGCGGGAGGGCCATTCTACGAGCAGTACTTC.

This clonotype was counted many times. The gene calls are TRBV12-3 or TRBV12-4 and TRBJ2-7; perhaps TRBD2 as D (6 bases). The ends were cut back, 6 bases at V and 5 bases at J, with 17 bases in the middle. The CDR3 has 14 residues. The CDR3 DNA reads as TGTGCCAGCAGGCCCGGGGGTGCCAGGGACGAGCAGTACTTC. This sequence encodes CASRPGGARDEQYF.